A selection of T cell receptor beta chains follows, all from one sample in a study of molecular identifiers for immune sequencing clone quantification. TCRdb analysed the PCR reads with MiXCR anew, one entry per CDR3 protein. Seen here are 550,000 to 750,000 distinct CDR3 sequences, about 20% observed once, and the top ten hold approximately 0.9%. The material sequenced was naive CD8+ T cells from blood, with Jurkat cell RNA spiked in. These receptors were obtained from a human donor in good health. Some libraries in this study had Jurkat cell RNA spiked in. CDR3s include the opening cysteine and the closing phenylalanine or tryptophan. Fields, in order: J gene, V gene, CDR3 length, CDR3 protein.

j_call: TRBJ2-2
v_call: TRBV4-1
cdr3_length: 15
cdr3_aa: CASGAGSAFTGELFF

j_call: TRBJ1-1
v_call: TRBV12-3/TRBV12-4
cdr3_length: 15
cdr3_aa: CASIEKDSPTTEAFF

j_call: TRBJ2-3
v_call: TRBV4-1
cdr3_length: 16
cdr3_aa: CASSQDPDLGRDTQYF

j_call: TRBJ2-1
v_call: TRBV5-1
cdr3_length: 16
cdr3_aa: CASSFSGGGSYNEQFF

j_call: TRBJ2-7
v_call: TRBV5-4
cdr3_length: 15
cdr3_aa: CASSLWGLGTYEQYF

j_call: TRBJ2-3
v_call: TRBV11-2
cdr3_length: 15
cdr3_aa: CASNIRDGGTDTQYF

j_call: TRBJ2-7
v_call: TRBV6-5
cdr3_length: 15
cdr3_aa: CASSYSNYRDYEQYF

j_call: TRBJ1-1
v_call: TRBV6-6
cdr3_length: 17
cdr3_aa: CASRDRVREGLNTEAFF

j_call: TRBJ2-5
v_call: TRBV25-1
cdr3_length: 18
cdr3_aa: CASSDAGTRTLYQETQYF

j_call: TRBJ2-1
v_call: TRBV30
cdr3_length: 13
cdr3_aa: CAYRTGTYNEQFF

j_call: TRBJ1-2
v_call: TRBV27
cdr3_length: 15
cdr3_aa: CASTPGQGVGYGYTF

j_call: TRBJ2-3
v_call: TRBV5-8
cdr3_length: 16
cdr3_aa: CASSLGDRGPVDTQYF

j_call: TRBJ1-4
v_call: TRBV2
cdr3_length: 15
cdr3_aa: CASYNPGGSNEKLFF

j_call: TRBJ1-1
v_call: TRBV27
cdr3_length: 14
cdr3_aa: CASRPQGGPTEAFF

j_call: TRBJ2-1
v_call: TRBV4-3
cdr3_length: 15
cdr3_aa: CASSPDSSSYNEQFF

j_call: TRBJ2-5
v_call: TRBV2
cdr3_length: 15
cdr3_aa: CASSDLAGVQETQYF

j_call: TRBJ1-1
v_call: TRBV28
cdr3_length: 14
cdr3_aa: CASSFRGRFGEAFF

j_call: TRBJ2-3
v_call: TRBV9
cdr3_length: 16
cdr3_aa: CASSGRLAGEADTQYF

j_call: TRBJ2-7
v_call: TRBV6-2/TRBV6-3
cdr3_length: 15
cdr3_aa: CASSYDVGLSYEQYF

j_call: TRBJ2-7
v_call: TRBV4-3
cdr3_length: 15
cdr3_aa: CASSQVPDRAYEQYF

j_call: TRBJ2-7
v_call: TRBV28
cdr3_length: 15
cdr3_aa: CASSLMQGGSYEQYF

j_call: TRBJ1-1
v_call: TRBV30
cdr3_length: 13
cdr3_aa: CAWSSTGTTEAFF

j_call: TRBJ2-5
v_call: TRBV27
cdr3_length: 14
cdr3_aa: CASRSSGSRETQYF

j_call: TRBJ1-5
v_call: TRBV11-2
cdr3_length: 13
cdr3_aa: CASSLGDSQPQHF

j_call: TRBJ2-5
v_call: TRBV9
cdr3_length: 16
cdr3_aa: CASSVDLLAARETQYF

j_call: TRBJ2-3
v_call: TRBV6-6
cdr3_length: 12
cdr3_aa: CASGNPTDTQYF

j_call: TRBJ1-4
v_call: TRBV12-3/TRBV12-4
cdr3_length: 14
cdr3_aa: CASRPGTVNEKLFF

j_call: TRBJ1-5
v_call: TRBV19
cdr3_length: 15
cdr3_aa: CASSISGYSNQPQHF